This T cell receptor beta chain emerged from a study of human T cells and chemical hapten exposure. Turning to the study itself: Application of 0.01% DPC to the upper back was done by patch test, with a reading at 6 days. Slight differences in pooled library volume were the main source of varying TCR yields across samples. Findings and limits, study-wide: Controls had significantly fewer large CDR3 similarity clusters than were formed by expanded TCRs.

In this sample, this clonotype turned up a few times. The antigen remains unidentified. Time point specified: patch test 3, about 24 weeks after DPC sensitization. Treatment in this sample: therapeutic diphenylcyclopropenone sensitization with weekly scalp DPC. Each CDR3 protein is one row after TCRdb ran MiXCR on the RACE reads. The sample includes approximately 50,000 distinct CDR3 sequences, 9.9% of them seen just once. The sequencing used whole blood, collected in connection with sensitization to the hapten diphenylcyclopropenone (DPC). The source is a woman aged 40 to 50 with alopecia areata. Some clones in this sample may be carry-over from other donors' samples.

Here the CDR3 reads CASKTEGTDTQYF. In nucleotides, the CDR3 is TGTGCCAGCAAGACCGAGGGCACAGATACGCAGTATTTT. The chain has TRBV2 and TRBJ2-3; D is undetermined. Germline CDR1 and CDR2: SNHLY and FYNNEI. The CDR3 contains 13 residues. V was clipped by 7 bases and J by 1 base, with 9 bases between them. Based on the CDR3 plus reference TRBV2 and TRBJ2-3, the full variable domain is EPEVTQTPSHQVTQMGQEVILRCVPISNHLYFYWYRQILGQKVEFLVSFYNNEISEKSEIFDDQFSVERPDGSNFTLKIRSTKLEDSAMYFCASKTEGTDTQYFGPGTRLTVL.